This T cell receptor beta chain was identified in a study of beta chain features in type 1 diabetes listed by TCRdb under 2018. Background on the whole study: No differences in mean age, gender distribution, total cell number or subset yield were found between patients and healthy donors. A total of some 100,000,000 sorted cells were examined across all samples, and a strong correlation was observed between cell number per subset and RNA yield. The study compared the TCRB repertoires of sorted circulating CD4+ T cell subsets in recently diagnosed type 1 diabetes patients with those in matched healthy donors. Whereas all 30 or so donors provided naive and central memory subsets, regulatory and stem cell-like memory subsets were isolated from just 8 patients and about 8 healthy donors.

Findings and caveats that apply to the study as a whole: Shorter templates might have been favored by PCR, but patient and control samples were amplified and corrected together, so both groups would have been affected equally by any skew. Type 1 diabetes patients showed a moderate but significant shortening of TCRB CDR3 length in all four CD4+ subsets. Because cDNA was sequenced instead of genomic DNA, highly expressing activated cells could be over-represented, though the groups showed no difference in activation or CD3 levels. Naive, central memory and regulatory TCRB repertoires appeared more similar among patients than among healthy donors. Because small numbers of individuals were included in the HLA sub-analyses, any influence of HLA type on TCRB rearrangement was left unresolved. At VDJ recombination sites, patients with type 1 diabetes made fewer insertions and deleted more nucleotides, a pattern implying thymic rearrangement abnormalities.

All of the isolated RNA was reverse transcribed with the High Capacity cDNA Reverse Transcription Kit, so expressed TCRB transcripts were sequenced. Naive, central memory and regulatory T cell samples underwent deep immunoSEQ sequencing, averaging about 3.5 million total reads per sample. Sorted cells were lysed in RLT buffer, and RNA was extracted using DNase-treated RNeasy Micro or Mini kits according to cell number. To prevent cross-contamination, each cell subset was processed individually, whereas patient and healthy donor samples were processed jointly. The immunoSEQ multiplex PCR was used to amplify TCRB sequences from cDNA, generating 87-bp fragments that spanned the CDR3 region. Amplicons were sequenced on the Illumina HiSeq platform. The source study handled its data this way. Synthetic template baselines were used to correct PCR bias computationally, reads within Hamming distance 2 were collapsed together, and singletons that could not be merged were discarded. Reads were aligned to IMGT to assign V, D and J genes, CDR3 length, and insertions or deletions at six rearrangement sites. Within each subset, clonotype counts were normalized to the number of sorted cells before true diversity and Gini coefficients were calculated with the tcR R package. The overlap coefficient, calculated on TCRB nucleotide sequences, was used to measure repertoire sharing. Out-of-frame TCRB sequences from naive cells were analyzed as a proxy for the pre-selection repertoire. Entries here come from immuneACCESS through TCRdb and include only in-frame sequences with V and J called. Some clones fail to appear in such tables; in the studies checked, an unresolved V gene covers under half of the shortfall, and the cause of the remainder is unknown. V and J calls and clone size come straight from that table; D and trimming were deduced from the DNA. The sample includes a few hundred thousand clones, with 11% to 15% observed a single time. Almost 0.02% of the sample goes to the ten largest clones.

For this clone: Its antigen is currently not known. The record has no base qualities; no much larger clone is one base away. At the DNA level, this CDR3 is encoded by other sequences in the same sample as well.

Each donor gave one peripheral blood draw, averaging roughly 0.11 L, which was collected into heparinised tubes. A BD FACSAria II was used to sort naive, central memory, regulatory and stem cell-like memory CD4+ T cells with a panel that included CD45RO, CCR7, CD25, CD127, CD95 and CD27. A purity above 98% was achieved for all sorted populations. Right away, PBMCs were isolated by Lymphoprep density gradient centrifugation and were stained directly, with no culture step. To minimize batch effects, samples were stained and sorted in pairs, one healthy donor with one patient per experiment. V loses 2 bases, J loses 2 bases, and the germline ends lie 3 bases apart. The CDR3 runs 12 amino acids, cysteine and phenylalanine included. The DNA shown is the 36-base CDR3, in frame from base 1. CDR1 and CDR2, per the germline V gene, are MNHNS and SASEGT.

This clonotype was sampled from a man aged 25-45 years with type 1 diabetes. Sequencing input: naive CD4+ T cells from blood. Reading the label with the study, this specimen's cell subset or site is: true naive CD4+ T cells. The V and J segments used are TRBV6-1 and TRBJ2-5; no D gene can be assigned with confidence. DNA sequence: TGTGCCAGCAGTGAACAGCAAGAGACCCAGTACTTC. This encodes CASSEQQETQYF.